The rows below give T cell receptor beta chains drawn from one sample of a study of T cells in localized non-small cell lung cancer. Libraries were prepared by immunoSEQ multiplex PCR; TCRdb keeps only in-frame clonotypes and omits some of them. Of around 1,000 clones listed, roughly 34% are singletons. Material: normal lung tissue next to the tumor, obtained before any cancer treatment. The source of these receptors is a male donor at least 60 years old with stage II squamous cell lung carcinoma. Each CDR3 is given with its conserved first and last residue. The D gene is left open where the match is weak. The size entry is marked missing in some rows and otherwise reads once, few, many or a size class.

v_call	j_call	d_call	clone_size	cdr3_aa	cdr3_nt
TRBV7-2	TRBJ2-1	-	medium-sized	CASSSIDSNEQFF	TGTGCCAGCAGCTCTATTGACAGCAATGAGCAGTTCTTC
TRBV15	TRBJ1-2	-	-	CATSSLEQGANYGYTF	TGTGCCACCAGCAGCCTAGAACAGGGAGCTAACTATGGCTACACCTTC
TRBV11-3	TRBJ2-2	-	medium-sized	CASSFLALNTGELFF	TGTGCCAGCAGCTTCCTAGCGCTGAACACCGGGGAGCTGTTTTTT
TRBV4-1	TRBJ2-2	-	few	CASSQDQLERNTGELFF	TGCGCCAGCAGCCAAGATCAGCTAGAGAGAAACACCGGGGAACTGTTTTTT
TRBV29-1	TRBJ2-1	TRBD2	-	CSTGLAGGSYNEQFF	TGCAGCACCGGACTAGCGGGGGGCTCCTACAATGAGCAGTTCTTC
TRBV11-3	TRBJ2-1	TRBD1	-	CASSFEQGASYNEQFF	TGTGCCAGCAGCTTCGAGCAGGGGGCCTCCTACAATGAGCAGTTCTTC
TRBV19	TRBJ1-5	-	-	CASSIRGGVRNQPQHF	TGTGCCAGTAGTATAAGGGGAGGGGTACGCAATCAGCCCCAGCATTTT
TRBV28	TRBJ1-1	-	few	CASSLRTVNEAFF	TGTGCCAGCAGTTTGAGGACGGTAAATGAAGCTTTCTTT
TRBV6-7	TRBJ2-1	-	-	CASRPGASGRNEQFF	TGTGCCAGCAGGCCGGGGGCTAGCGGCCGAAATGAGCAGTTCTTC
TRBV28	TRBJ1-1	-	once	CASIAGSRNTEAFF	TGTGCCAGCATCGCAGGGTCTCGGAACACTGAAGCTTTCTTT
TRBV19	TRBJ2-3	TRBD2	-	CASSPLGTREANTQYF	TGTGCCAGTAGTCCTCTGGGGACTAGGGAGGCAAATACGCAGTATTTT
TRBV12-5	TRBJ1-1	-	-	CASASQGTNTEAFF	TGTGCTAGTGCCTCCCAGGGTACGAACACTGAAGCTTTCTTT
TRBV12-5	TRBJ2-1	TRBD1	once	CANGPGQRVDEQFF	TGTGCTAATGGTCCGGGACAGAGGGTCGATGAGCAGTTCTTC
TRBV19	TRBJ2-1	TRBD2	few	CASGTSGNNEQFF	TGTGCCAGTGGGACTAGCGGTAACAATGAGCAGTTCTTC
TRBV6-8	TRBJ1-1	-	-	CAISYDRYTEAFF	TGTGCCATCAGCTATGACAGGTACACTGAAGCTTTCTTT
TRBV10-2	TRBJ2-1	TRBD2	-	CASRSLAGGPGEQFF	TGCGCCAGCAGGTCACTAGCGGGAGGGCCGGGGGAGCAGTTCTTC
TRBV6-8	TRBJ2-2	-	medium-sized	CASSYEVNTGELFF	TGTGCCAGCAGTTACGAGGTGAACACCGGGGAGCTGTTTTTT
TRBV19	TRBJ1-1	TRBD1	-	CASSIQPGQRNTEAFF	TGTGCCAGTAGTATACAGCCGGGACAGAGGAACACTGAAGCTTTCTTT
TRBV28	TRBJ1-4	-	-	CATQPGARNEKLFF	TGTGCCACTCAACCCGGGGCCAGAAATGAAAAACTGTTTTTT
TRBV6-8	TRBJ2-7	TRBD1	few	CASRGQGPGEQYF	TGTGCCAGCAGGGGACAGGGGCCGGGGGAGCAGTACTTC
TRBV18	TRBJ1-2	-	-	CANSPPHRGVSGYTF	TGTGCCAACTCACCACCTCATAGGGGTGTTTCGGGCTACACCTTC
TRBV25-1	TRBJ2-5	-	-	CASSESLGAQYF	TGTGCCAGCAGTGAAAGTCTCGGGGCCCAGTACTTC
TRBV11-3	TRBJ1-4	-	once	CASSGLFWRDTEKLFF	TGTGCCAGCAGCGGCCTCTTCTGGAGGGATACTGAAAAACTGTTTTTT
TRBV11-3	TRBJ2-3	TRBD2	-	CASSSGLAGVLSDTQYF	TGTGCCAGCAGCTCAGGCCTAGCGGGGGTCCTGAGTGATACGCAGTATTTT
TRBV19	TRBJ1-2	TRBD1	-	CASSTGTGEVYGYTF	TGTGCCAGTAGTACCGGGACAGGAGAGGTGTATGGCTACACCTTC
TRBV29-1	TRBJ1-2	-	-	CSVQEGGYGYTF	TGCAGCGTTCAGGAGGGCGGCTATGGCTACACCTTC
TRBV9	TRBJ1-2	-	-	CASSGDGYTVGYTF	TGTGCCAGCAGCGGGGACGGCTACACAGTGGGCTACACCTTC
TRBV28	TRBJ1-1	-	-	CASRGQGNTEAFF	TGTGCCAGCAGGGGGCAAGGGAACACTGAAGCTTTCTTT
TRBV19	TRBJ2-7	TRBD2	few	CATRTSTEQYF	TGTGCCACTCGGACTAGTACCGAGCAGTACTTC
TRBV10-3	TRBJ1-1	-	few	CASRLPSAEAFF	TGTGCCAGCCGCCTCCCCTCGGCTGAAGCTTTCTTT
TRBV29-1	TRBJ2-7	TRBD1	-	CSVGQGNLEQYF	TGCAGCGTTGGACAGGGCAACCTCGAGCAGTACTTC